This is a list of T cell receptor beta chains from one sample in a study of T cell repertoires in cytomegalovirus infection. TCRdb processed the reads anew with MiXCR; each CDR3 protein has one entry. The sample has a few hundred thousand distinct CDR3 sequences, approximately 42% seen once. These receptors have no identified antigens. The sample was cultured PBMCs, taken from culture after CMV antigen stimulation. These receptors came from a human donor in good health (CMV status not recorded). Some clones in this sample may be carry-over from other donors' samples. CDR3s include the opening cysteine and the closing phenylalanine or tryptophan. D genes are given only for firm matches. Where a row states a size, it is once, few, many or the class of an expanded clone; other rows omit it.

j_gene: TRBJ2-3; d_gene: -; v_gene: TRBV7-2; abundance: many; len: 14; CDR3nt: TGTGCCAGCAGCTTAGGCCGGGAGTCAGATACGCAGTATTTT; CDR3aa: CASSLGRESDTQYF
j_gene: TRBJ2-7; d_gene: -; v_gene: TRBV7-2; abundance: many; len: 12; CDR3nt: TGTGCCAGCAGCTTGGGGGTTTACGAGCAGTACTTC; CDR3aa: CASSLGVYEQYF
j_gene: TRBJ2-2; d_gene: -; v_gene: TRBV27; abundance: few; len: 14; CDR3nt: TGTGCCAGCAGTTTTGGAGGCGGCACCGGGGAGCTGTTTTTT; CDR3aa: CASSFGGGTGELFF
j_gene: TRBJ2-5; d_gene: TRBD1; v_gene: TRBV5-1; abundance: few; len: 17; CDR3nt: TGCGCCAGCAGTCAGTACGGGACAGGGGGCAATGTGGAGACCCAGTACTTC; CDR3aa: CASSQYGTGGNVETQYF
j_gene: TRBJ2-5; d_gene: TRBD2; v_gene: TRBV19; abundance: -; len: 14; CDR3nt: TGTGCCAGTAGCCGACTAGCGAACCAAGAGACCCAGTACTTC; CDR3aa: CASSRLANQETQYF
j_gene: TRBJ2-1; d_gene: -; v_gene: TRBV12-5; abundance: -; len: 14; CDR3nt: TGTGCTAGTGGTTTTTCCCCGCCCTACAATGAGCAGTTCTTC; CDR3aa: CASGFSPPYNEQFF
j_gene: TRBJ1-2; d_gene: -; v_gene: TRBV2; abundance: -; len: 13; CDR3nt: TGTGCCAGCAGTGACGCAGGACACTATGGCTACACCTTC; CDR3aa: CASSDAGHYGYTF
j_gene: TRBJ1-1; d_gene: -; v_gene: TRBV7-2; abundance: -; len: 14; CDR3nt: TGTGCCAGCAGGAACGGTCAGGGGTACGGTGGAGCTTTCTTT; CDR3aa: CASRNGQGYGGAFF
j_gene: TRBJ1-1; d_gene: -; v_gene: TRBV28; abundance: once; len: 11; CDR3nt: TGTGCCAGCAAGAGTTATCCTGAAGCTTTCTTT; CDR3aa: CASKSYPEAFF
j_gene: TRBJ1-2; d_gene: TRBD1; v_gene: TRBV7-9; abundance: few; len: 14; CDR3nt: TGTGCCAGCAGCCTCAATTGGGACAGGGAAGCTCTCACCTTC; CDR3aa: CASSLNWDREALTF
j_gene: TRBJ2-1; d_gene: TRBD2; v_gene: TRBV7-2; abundance: few; len: 15; CDR3nt: TGTGCCAGCAGCCTGACTAGCGGGAGCTCCAATGAGCAGTTCTTC; CDR3aa: CASSLTSGSSNEQFF
j_gene: TRBJ2-1; d_gene: TRBD2; v_gene: TRBV2; abundance: -; len: 15; CDR3nt: TGTGCCAGCAGCCGGACTAGCGGGGGCCGAAATGAGCAGTTCTTC; CDR3aa: CASSRTSGGRNEQFF
j_gene: TRBJ2-1; d_gene: TRBD2; v_gene: TRBV28; abundance: few; len: 14; CDR3nt: TGTGCCAGCAGTTTTAGCGGGGGGGACAATGAGCAGTTCTTC; CDR3aa: CASSFSGGDNEQFF
j_gene: TRBJ2-1; d_gene: -; v_gene: TRBV15; abundance: few; len: 13; CDR3nt: TGTGCCACCAGCAGAGATATCGGCGGTCTTGAGAAGTTC; CDR3aa: CATSRDIGGLEKF
j_gene: TRBJ2-1; d_gene: -; v_gene: TRBV18; abundance: -; len: 15; CDR3nt: TGTGCCAGCTCACCCTGGGTCCCCCAGTTTGATGAGCAGTTCTTC; CDR3aa: CASSPWVPQFDEQFF
j_gene: TRBJ1-1; d_gene: -; v_gene: TRBV12-3/TRBV12-4; abundance: few; len: 17; CDR3nt: TGTGCCAGCAGGGGGGGGGAGGGGGGCCCCTGGGTGACTGAAGCTTTCTTT; CDR3aa: CASRGGEGGPWVTEAFF
j_gene: TRBJ1-2; d_gene: TRBD1; v_gene: TRBV5-4; abundance: few; len: 13; CDR3nt: TGTGCCAATTCGGACAGGCAAGGGGTTGGCTACACCTTC; CDR3aa: CANSDRQGVGYTF
j_gene: TRBJ2-7; d_gene: -; v_gene: TRBV28; abundance: -; len: 15; CDR3nt: TGTGCCAGCATCCCTCTCCGGCGGGGTGTCTACGAGCAGTACTTC; CDR3aa: CASIPLRRGVYEQYF
j_gene: TRBJ2-5; d_gene: -; v_gene: TRBV11-1; abundance: few; len: 15; CDR3nt: TGTGCCAGCAGACCGCCCCCCAGGCACAAAGAGACCCAGTACTTC; CDR3aa: CASRPPPRHKETQYF
j_gene: TRBJ2-7; d_gene: TRBD2; v_gene: TRBV6-6; abundance: -; len: 15; CDR3nt: TGTGCCAGCAGTCTCCCCGGGACTAGCGTCTACGAGCAGTACTTC; CDR3aa: CASSLPGTSVYEQYF
j_gene: TRBJ2-7; d_gene: TRBD1; v_gene: TRBV6-2/TRBV6-3; abundance: -; len: 13; CDR3nt: TGTGCCAGCACCGGACAGGCCTCCTACGAGCAGTACTTC; CDR3aa: CASTGQASYEQYF
j_gene: TRBJ1-5; d_gene: -; v_gene: TRBV7-8; abundance: -; len: 14; CDR3nt: TGTGCCAGCAGCCCCGGGACGACACAGGGTCCCCAGCATTTT; CDR3aa: CASSPGTTQGPQHF
j_gene: TRBJ2-7; d_gene: -; v_gene: TRBV7-2; abundance: few; len: 13; CDR3nt: TGTGCCAGCAGCTCCGACCAGGGTACCGAGCAGTACTTC; CDR3aa: CASSSDQGTEQYF
j_gene: TRBJ2-5; d_gene: TRBD1; v_gene: TRBV29-1; abundance: -; len: 12; CDR3nt: TGCAGCGTTCCGACAGGGGACGAGACCCAGTACTTC; CDR3aa: CSVPTGDETQYF
j_gene: TRBJ2-2; d_gene: TRBD2; v_gene: TRBV29-1; abundance: -; len: 13; CDR3nt: TGCAGCGTCACTAGCGCGAACACCGGGGAGCTGTTTTTT; CDR3aa: CSVTSANTGELFF
j_gene: TRBJ1-5; d_gene: TRBD1; v_gene: TRBV19; abundance: -; len: 15; CDR3nt: TGTGCCAGTAGTATAGGAGGGGGCAGCAATCAGCCCCAGCATTTT; CDR3aa: CASSIGGGSNQPQHF
j_gene: TRBJ2-5; d_gene: TRBD2; v_gene: TRBV7-8; abundance: few; len: 15; CDR3nt: TGTGCCAGCAGCTTAGTAGGGCTAGCGGGAGAGACCCAGTACTTC; CDR3aa: CASSLVGLAGETQYF
j_gene: TRBJ2-5; d_gene: -; v_gene: TRBV7-9; abundance: -; len: 14; CDR3nt: TGTGCCAGCAGGGGGTCCGTATACCGAGAGACCCAGTACTTC; CDR3aa: CASRGSVYRETQYF
j_gene: TRBJ2-2; d_gene: -; v_gene: TRBV7-9; abundance: -; len: 14; CDR3nt: TGTGCCAGCAGCTTAGAGAGGGGCCCCGGGGAGCTGTTTTTT; CDR3aa: CASSLERGPGELFF
j_gene: TRBJ2-7; d_gene: -; v_gene: TRBV6-1; abundance: -; len: 20; CDR3nt: TGTGCCAGCAGTGTAGTTTCCGGACAGCCAGGAAGTATCCAGGGTTACGAGCAGTACTTC; CDR3aa: CASSVVSGQPGSIQGYEQYF
j_gene: TRBJ1-5; d_gene: -; v_gene: TRBV20-1; abundance: -; len: 14; CDR3nt: TGCAGTGCTCAAGGCTCCCGGACGGCGTCGCCCCAGCATTTT; CDR3aa: CSAQGSRTASPQHF
j_gene: TRBJ2-2; d_gene: -; v_gene: TRBV9; abundance: -; len: 14; CDR3nt: TGTGCCAGCAGCGTCCTGCCCAACACCGGGGAGCTGTTTTTT; CDR3aa: CASSVLPNTGELFF
j_gene: TRBJ1-5; d_gene: -; v_gene: TRBV7-2; abundance: -; len: 15; CDR3nt: TGTGCCAGCAGCTTACAGGCCAGGAGCAATCAGCCCCAGCATTTT; CDR3aa: CASSLQARSNQPQHF
j_gene: TRBJ2-4; d_gene: TRBD2; v_gene: TRBV7-2; abundance: few; len: 16; CDR3nt: TGTGCCAGCAGCGTCAACGCGGGGGGAGGTGGGAACATTCAGTACTTC; CDR3aa: CASSVNAGGGGNIQYF
j_gene: TRBJ1-6; d_gene: TRBD1; v_gene: TRBV19; abundance: -; len: 14; CDR3nt: TGTGCCAGTAGTCCCGGACAGGGTTCGTCACCCCTCCACTTT; CDR3aa: CASSPGQGSSPLHF
j_gene: TRBJ1-1; d_gene: -; v_gene: TRBV5-4; abundance: -; len: 13; CDR3nt: TGTGCCAGCAGCTTGGACCTTTCACTTGAAGCTTTCTTT; CDR3aa: CASSLDLSLEAFF
j_gene: TRBJ2-1; d_gene: TRBD2; v_gene: TRBV7-2; abundance: few; len: 16; CDR3nt: TGTGCCAGCAGCTTAGCCCCCGGGACTAGGTTCAATGAGCAGTTCTTC; CDR3aa: CASSLAPGTRFNEQFF
j_gene: TRBJ2-1; d_gene: -; v_gene: TRBV12-3/TRBV12-4; abundance: -; len: 11; CDR3nt: TGTGCCAGCAGAATCCAGAGTGAGCAGTTCTTC; CDR3aa: CASRIQSEQFF
j_gene: TRBJ2-2; d_gene: -; v_gene: TRBV7-6; abundance: -; len: 15; CDR3nt: TGTGCCAGCAGCCCCTGGACTACCTCCACCGGGGAGCTGTTTTTT; CDR3aa: CASSPWTTSTGELFF
j_gene: TRBJ2-7; d_gene: TRBD1; v_gene: TRBV4-2; abundance: -; len: 15; CDR3nt: TGTGCCAGCAGCCGCTCGGGGCAGGGGGACTACGAGCAGTACTTC; CDR3aa: CASSRSGQGDYEQYF
j_gene: TRBJ2-7; d_gene: TRBD1; v_gene: TRBV28; abundance: -; len: 16; CDR3nt: TGTGCCAGCAGTCCTGATCCAGGGGGCTACATCTACGAGCAGTACTTC; CDR3aa: CASSPDPGGYIYEQYF
j_gene: TRBJ1-4; d_gene: -; v_gene: TRBV20-1; abundance: -; len: 15; CDR3nt: TGCAGTGTAAGACGAAGCCTCTGGGGAAGTGAAAAACTGTTTTTT; CDR3aa: CSVRRSLWGSEKLFF
j_gene: TRBJ2-1; d_gene: -; v_gene: TRBV7-2; abundance: -; len: 15; CDR3nt: TGTGCCAGCAGCTTAGCGGGCAGGGGAATTCGCGTGCAGTTCTTC; CDR3aa: CASSLAGRGIRVQFF
j_gene: TRBJ2-1; d_gene: -; v_gene: TRBV7-8; abundance: -; len: 18; CDR3nt: TGTGCCAGCAGCTTACTCCAGGCGAGCGGATCTACCTACAATGAGCAGTTCTTC; CDR3aa: CASSLLQASGSTYNEQFF
j_gene: TRBJ2-7; d_gene: -; v_gene: TRBV19; abundance: -; len: 14; CDR3nt: TGTGCCAGTAGTATACTCCCCGGGCGCTACGAGCAGTACTTC; CDR3aa: CASSILPGRYEQYF
j_gene: TRBJ2-3; d_gene: TRBD2; v_gene: TRBV6-1; abundance: -; len: 14; CDR3nt: TGTGCCAGCAGGGTCGGGGGGGCGATAGATACGCAGTATTTT; CDR3aa: CASRVGGAIDTQYF
j_gene: TRBJ2-3; d_gene: TRBD2; v_gene: TRBV7-2; abundance: -; len: 14; CDR3nt: TGTGCCACGCGAGATCGGGGGGGGGGGGATACGCAGTATTTT; CDR3aa: CATRDRGGGDTQYF
j_gene: TRBJ2-7; d_gene: -; v_gene: TRBV7-2; abundance: -; len: 13; CDR3nt: TGTGCCAGCAGCTTAAGGGCTTTCTACGAGCAGTACTTC; CDR3aa: CASSLRAFYEQYF
j_gene: TRBJ1-1; d_gene: -; v_gene: TRBV7-2; abundance: few; len: 14; CDR3nt: TGTGCCAGCAGCCCGGCACTCGACAGAACTGAAGCTTTCTTT; CDR3aa: CASSPALDRTEAFF
j_gene: TRBJ2-3; d_gene: -; v_gene: TRBV4-2; abundance: few; len: 15; CDR3nt: TGTGCCAGCAGCCAGGGGGGGGCCATCGCAGATACGCAGTATTTT; CDR3aa: CASSQGGAIADTQYF